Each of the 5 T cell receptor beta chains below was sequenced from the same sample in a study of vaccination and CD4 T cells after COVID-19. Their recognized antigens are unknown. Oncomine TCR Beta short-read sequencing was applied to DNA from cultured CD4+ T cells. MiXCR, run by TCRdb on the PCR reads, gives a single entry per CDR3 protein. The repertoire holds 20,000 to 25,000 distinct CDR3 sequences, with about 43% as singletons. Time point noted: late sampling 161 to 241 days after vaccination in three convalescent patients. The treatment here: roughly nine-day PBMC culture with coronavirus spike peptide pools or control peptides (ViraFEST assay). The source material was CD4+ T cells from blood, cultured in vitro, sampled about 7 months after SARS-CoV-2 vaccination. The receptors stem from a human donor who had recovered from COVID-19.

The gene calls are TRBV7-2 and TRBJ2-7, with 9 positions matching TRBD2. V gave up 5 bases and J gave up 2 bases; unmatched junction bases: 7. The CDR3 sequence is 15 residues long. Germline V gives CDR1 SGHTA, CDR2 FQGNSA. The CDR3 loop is CASSPPSGKPYEQYF. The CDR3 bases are TGTGCCAGCAGCCCACCTAGCGGGAAGCCCTACGAGCAGTACTTC.

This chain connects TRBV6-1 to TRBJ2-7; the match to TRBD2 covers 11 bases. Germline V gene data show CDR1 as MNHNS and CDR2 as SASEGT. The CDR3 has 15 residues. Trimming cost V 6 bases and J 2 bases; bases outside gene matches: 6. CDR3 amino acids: CASSPTSGNAYEQYF. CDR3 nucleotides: TGTGCCAGCAGCCCGACTAGCGGGAACGCCTACGAGCAGTACTTC.

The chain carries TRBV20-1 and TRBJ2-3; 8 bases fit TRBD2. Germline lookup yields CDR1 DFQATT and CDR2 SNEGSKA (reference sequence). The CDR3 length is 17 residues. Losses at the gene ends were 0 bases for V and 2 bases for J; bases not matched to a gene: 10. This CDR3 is CSARDVTSGTATDTQYF. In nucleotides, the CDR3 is TGCAGTGCTAGAGATGTCACTAGCGGCACCGCCACAGATACGCAGTATTTT.

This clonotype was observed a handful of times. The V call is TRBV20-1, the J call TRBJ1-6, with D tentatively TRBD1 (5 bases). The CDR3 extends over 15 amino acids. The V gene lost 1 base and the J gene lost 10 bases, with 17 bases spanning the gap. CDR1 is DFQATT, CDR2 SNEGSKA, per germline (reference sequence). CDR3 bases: TGCAGTGCTAGAGCCAGACAGAGCCGCGGATCACCCCTCCACTTT. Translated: CSARARQSRGSPLHF.

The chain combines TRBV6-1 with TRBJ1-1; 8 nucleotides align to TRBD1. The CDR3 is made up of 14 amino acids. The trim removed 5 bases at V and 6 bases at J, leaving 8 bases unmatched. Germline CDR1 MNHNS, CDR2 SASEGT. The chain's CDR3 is CASSTGGGRPEAFF. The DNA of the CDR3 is TGTGCCAGCAGTACAGGGGGGGGGAGGCCTGAAGCTTTCTTT.